The 30 T cell receptor beta chains listed next were all sequenced from one sample in a study of blood T cells in healthy people across ages. Primed by a sample-barcoded 5' primer and a J-beta primer mix, a second PCR proceeded for 7 to 11 cycles. TCRdb redid the calling of the 5' RACE reads with MiXCR, one entry per CDR3 protein. This repertoire shows some 780,000 distinct CDR3 sequences, roughly 56% found once; its top ten account for about 26%. Sequencing was done on a sample of blood. The receptors shown here come from a man aged 35-49 years in good health.

The V gene is TRBV6-1, the J gene TRBJ2-4; D call uncertain. The V and J ends lost 3 bases and 4 bases respectively, with 13 bases between them. The CDR3 runs to 15 residues. Germline V gene lookup returns CDR1 MNHNS and CDR2 SASEGT. The CDR3 region has the DNA TGTGCCAGCAGTGACGCCGTAGGAAATAAAAACATTCAGTACTTC. It is translated as CASSDAVGNKNIQYF.

The chain recombines TRBV6-1 with TRBJ2-5; 7 nucleotides line up with TRBD2. Germline loops: CDR1 MNHNS, CDR2 SASEGT. V lost 4 bases, J lost 4 bases, and 6 bases stayed unmatched. CDR3 length equals 14 residues. This CDR3 is CASSGGTIGETQYF. CDR3 DNA: TGTGCCAGCAGTGGTGGGACTATCGGAGAGACCCAGTACTTC.

V and J are TRBV25-1 and TRBJ1-5; D remains ambiguous. This CDR3 comprises 12 residues. Germline loops: CDR1 MGHDK, CDR2 SYGVNS. With 2 bases removed from V and 6 bases from J, the gap between germline ends came to 5 bases. This CDR3 reads CASSEVGQPQHF. CDR3 bases: TGTGCCAGCAGTGAAGTCGGTCAGCCCCAGCATTTT.

The CDR3: CASSLQGAEGETQYF. In DNA form, the CDR3 reads TGCGCCAGCAGCCTACAGGGGGCTGAGGGAGAGACCCAGTACTTC. This chain uses TRBV5-1 with TRBJ2-5; 9 bases match TRBD1. The length of the CDR3 is 15 residues. V shed 4 bases and J 4 bases; nucleotides not matched to a gene: 8. In germline, CDR1 is SGHRS, CDR2 YFSETQ.

This clonotype was counted a few times. J is TRBJ2-1 and V is TRBV6-1; D gene uncertain. With 2 bases removed from V and 4 bases from J, the gap between germline ends came to 15 bases. The CDR3 extends over 16 amino acids. Germline CDR1 reads MNHNS; CDR2 reads SASEGT. The CDR3 nucleotides are TGTGCCAGCAGTGAAAGCATTCAGCAACCTTACAATGAGCAGTTCTTC. Translation gives CASSESIQQPYNEQFF.

The V gene is TRBV5-4, the J gene TRBJ2-3; D remains unclear. Trimming removed 2 bases at V and 4 bases at J, with 23 bases between. The CDR3 is 18 amino acids. Germline values: CDR1 SGHNT, CDR2 YYREEE (reference sequence). The CDR3 reads CASSLRIPGPKPPDTQYF. In nucleotides, the CDR3 is TGTGCCAGCAGCTTAAGAATACCGGGCCCTAAACCGCCAGATACGCAGTATTTT.

This clonotype was seen just once. The genes are TRBV13 and TRBJ2-3; 7 bases match TRBD2. From germline, CDR1 is PRHDT and CDR2 FYEKMQ (reference sequence). The CDR3 sequence is 16 residues long. J was trimmed by 4 bases and V by 4 bases; bases with no gene match: 11. The CDR3 sequence: CASSSPAGKAADTQYF. The CDR3, as DNA: TGTGCCAGCAGCTCCCCAGCGGGGAAGGCGGCAGATACGCAGTATTTT.

This clonotype has a single count. The genes are TRBV3-1 and TRBJ2-3; 9 bases line up with TRBD1. V gave up 4 bases and J gave up 4 bases; unmatched junction bases: 9. CDR1 and CDR2 from the germline V gene are LGHDT and YNNKEL (reference sequence). The CDR3 is 16 residues long. CDR3 sequence: CASSPSGTGKADTQYF. The CDR3 coding sequence is TGTGCCAGCAGCCCGTCCGGGACAGGGAAAGCAGATACGCAGTATTTT.

The rearrangement links TRBV28 to TRBJ1-4; maybe TRBD1 (5 bases). The CDR3 contains 15 residues. Trimming took off 8 bases at V and 7 bases at J, with 20 bases between the two ends. Per the germline V gene, CDR1 is MDHEN and CDR2 is SYDVKM. The CDR3 protein is CASRPQVGGGEKLFF. The CDR3 nucleotides read TGTGCCAGCCGCCCCCAGGTTGGGGGGGGTGAAAAACTGTTTTTT. The full variable domain, rest sourced from reference TRBV28 and TRBJ1-4, is DVKVTQSSRYLVKRTGEKVFLECVQDMDHENMFWYRQDPGLGLRLIYFSYDVKMKEKGDIPEGYSVSREKKERFSLILESASTNQTSMYLCASRPQVGGGEKLFFGSGTQLSVL.

This clonotype was recorded once. The V gene is TRBV5-1, the J gene TRBJ2-1, with 11 bases matching TRBD2. J gave up 4 bases and V 0 bases, and 6 bases lay outside the gene matches. CDR3 length: 17 residues. Germline-derived CDR1 and CDR2 are SGHRS and YFSETQ. The CDR3, as DNA: TGCGCCAGCAGCTTGGGGGACGTAGCGGGAGGGTACAATGAGCAGTTCTTC. It codes for CASSLGDVAGGYNEQFF.

The rearrangement joins TRBV15 to TRBJ1-5; no definite D call. This CDR3 spans 14 amino acids. Trimming stripped 0 bases from V and 6 bases from J, with 9 bases between. Germline CDR1 and CDR2: LNHNV and YYDKDF (reference sequence). The chain's CDR3 is CATSRDRNGQPQHF. The CDR3 region has the DNA TGTGCCACCAGCAGAGACAGGAATGGTCAGCCCCAGCATTTT.

The chain employs TRBV27 and TRBJ2-6; D assignment may be TRBD1 or TRBD2 (6 bases each). Per germline, CDR1 MNHEY and CDR2 SMNVEV (reference sequence). The length of the CDR3 is 18 residues. V was clipped by 0 bases and J by 1 base, with 13 bases between them. The CDR3 DNA reads as TGTGCCAGCAGTTTATCTTGGGGGGCGCTTTCTGGGGCCAACGTCCTGACTTTC. Residues: CASSLSWGALSGANVLTF.

The V call is TRBV5-1, the J call TRBJ2-1, with 13 nucleotides matching TRBD2. The germline CDR1 and CDR2 sequences are SGHRS and YFSETQ. CDR3 length: 19 amino acids. Losses at the gene ends were 4 bases for V and 9 bases for J; bases not matched to a gene: 19. Written as DNA, the CDR3 is TGCGCCAGCAGCCTCGGGACTAGCGGGACGGGGGGCCATCGTGGTGAGCAGTTCTTC. Translating gives CASSLGTSGTGGHRGEQFF.

CDR3 loop: CASSQDRSTGNYGYTF. The CDR3 bases are TGTGCCAGCAGCCAAGATCGGTCGACAGGGAACTATGGCTACACCTTC. The V and J genes are TRBV14 and TRBJ1-2, with TRBD1 identical over 7 bases. Germline CDR1 reads SGHDN; CDR2 reads FVKESK. This CDR3 has 16 amino acids. The V and J ends lost 0 bases and 2 bases, in that order; junction bases with no gene match: 6. Drawing the rest from reference TRBV14 and TRBJ1-2, the complete variable domain is EAGVTQFPSHSVIEKGQTVTLRCDPISGHDNLYWYRRVMGKEIKFLLHFVKESKQDESGMPNNRFLAERTGGTYSTLKVQPAELEDSGVYFCASSQDRSTGNYGYTFGSGTRLTVV.

J is TRBJ1-2 and V is TRBV28; 12 bases match TRBD1. V lost 6 bases and J lost 7; bases outside the gene matches: 18. The V gene's germline CDR1 is MDHEN and CDR2 SYDVKM. This CDR3 is 18 amino acids long. The CDR3 loop reads CASSIPPPGQGAGAGYTF. Written as DNA, the CDR3 is TGTGCCAGCAGCATTCCGCCCCCGGGACAGGGGGCGGGGGCTGGCTACACCTTC.

The chain couples TRBV7-9 to TRBJ2-1; 9 bases align to TRBD2. J gave up 7 bases and V 4 bases, and 11 bases lay outside the gene matches. Germline CDR1 is SEHNR and CDR2 is FQNEAQ (reference sequence). The length of the CDR3 is 16 residues. The CDR3 DNA sequence: TGTGCCAGCAGCTCCCCATCCAGCGGGAGGAGGAATGAGCAGTTCTTC. It yields the protein CASSSPSSGRRNEQFF.

The V and J genes are TRBV5-1 and TRBJ2-1, with 12 bases matching TRBD2. The J call is uncertain, as TRBJ2-7 better fits the DNA end. This CDR3 has 17 amino acids. Germline CDR1 reads SGHRS; CDR2 reads YFSETQ. DNA for the CDR3: TGCGCCAGCAGCCCACACATAGGGACTAGCGGGTACAATGAGCAGTACTTC. Protein: CASSPHIGTSGYNEQYF.

This clonotype was recorded a few times. The genes are TRBV11-1 and TRBJ2-1; TRBD1 agrees at 10 bases. V lost 6 bases and J lost 3; bases outside the gene matches: 2. Per the germline V gene, CDR1 is SGHAT and CDR2 is FQDESV (reference sequence). The CDR3 loop spans 14 amino acids. In DNA form, the CDR3 reads TGTGCCAGCAGAGGGGACAGGGGCTACAATGAGCAGTTCTTC. Residues: CASRGDRGYNEQFF.

This clonotype was detected once. The CDR3 does not close with the conserved phenylalanine or tryptophan, likely indicating a read error. Written as DNA, the CDR3 is TGTGCCAGCAGTCCGAAGCGGAACCAAGAGACCCAGTACCTC. Amino acid sequence: CASSPKRNQETQYL. V and J are TRBV12-3 or TRBV12-4 and TRBJ2-5; D may be TRBD2 (5 bases). This CDR3 region has 14 residues. Between the trimmed V and J ends, which lost 5 bases and 0 bases, there was a span of 10 bases.

The CDR3: CASSKDQGALGYTF. The CDR3 region has the DNA TGTGCCAGCAGCAAAGATCAGGGGGCGCTTGGCTACACCTTC. The V call is TRBV21-1, the J call TRBJ1-2; TRBD1, the D gene given by the table, was not confirmed from the DNA. TRBV21-1 is a documented pseudogene. The CDR3 runs to 14 residues.

A few counts support this clonotype. This chain links TRBV5-1 with TRBJ2-7; possible D gene TRBD1, 6 bases. Germline assignment: CDR1 SGHRS and CDR2 YFSETQ. CDR3 length: 13 amino acids. Trimming took off 4 bases at V and 5 bases at J, with 13 bases between the two ends. The chain's CDR3 is CASSGTGRDEQYF. The CDR3 DNA reads TGCGCCAGCAGCGGCACAGGGCGCGACGAGCAGTACTTC.

The genes are TRBV29-1 and TRBJ2-4; 8 nucleotides match TRBD1. Per germline, CDR1 SQVTM and CDR2 ANQGSEA. CDR3 length: 14 amino acids. Germline trimming cut 4 bases from V and 3 bases from J; bases unmatched to any gene: 5. CDR3 bases: TGCAGCGTTGTGTCGGGACAGGTCAAAAACATTCAGTACTTC. This translates into CSVVSGQVKNIQYF.

The chain is built from TRBV27 and TRBJ2-1, with TRBD2 matching over 12 bases. Germline-derived CDR1 and CDR2 are MNHEY and SMNVEV (reference sequence). V lost 5 bases to trimming and J lost 5 bases; unmatched junction nucleotides: 7. CDR3 length equals 16 residues. The CDR3 loop reads CASSLRTSGDNNEQFF. CDR3 in DNA: TGTGCCAGCAGTCTCCGGACTAGCGGGGATAACAATGAGCAGTTCTTC.

The chain is built from TRBV27 and TRBJ2-1, with D hard to call. V lost 2 bases and J 4 bases, leaving 12 bases between the germline ends. CDR3 length: 15 amino acids. Per the germline V gene, CDR1 is MNHEY and CDR2 is SMNVEV (reference sequence). The CDR3 DNA follows: TGTGCCAGCAGTTTACTCCAGGCCCTATACAATGAGCAGTTCTTC. Protein product: CASSLLQALYNEQFF.

The chain carries TRBV15 and TRBJ2-3, with TRBD2 identical over 7 bases. J was trimmed by 1 base and V by 4 bases; bases with no gene match: 5. The CDR3 has 15 amino acids. The V gene's germline CDR1 is LNHNV and CDR2 YYDKDF (reference sequence). CDR3 DNA: TGTGCCACCAGCACAAGCGGGACGGGCACAGATACGCAGTATTTT. This sequence encodes CATSTSGTGTDTQYF.

This clonotype has just a few counts. This chain connects TRBV5-1 to TRBJ2-1; D uncertain. The CDR3 length is 14 residues. The V end was cut by 3 bases, the J end by 8 bases, with 15 bases between. Germline V gene data show CDR1 as SGHRS and CDR2 as YFSETQ. CDR3 in amino acids: CASSSEGLVDEQFF. The CDR3 DNA reads as TGCGCCAGCAGCTCCGAAGGGTTGGTTGATGAGCAGTTCTTC. Drawing the rest from reference TRBV5-1 and TRBJ2-1, the complete variable domain is KAGVTQTPRYLIKTRGQQVTLSCSPISGHRSVSWYQQTPGQGLQFLFEYFSETQRNKGNFPGRFSGRQFSNSRSEMNVSTLELGDSALYLCASSSEGLVDEQFFGPGTRLTVL.

This clonotype was counted between two and nine times. The CDR3 DNA is TGTGCCAGCAGTCCTGGACAGGGGCACTATGGCTACACCTTC. It translates to CASSPGQGHYGYTF. V and J are TRBV12-3 or TRBV12-4 and TRBJ1-2; 9 bases are a match to TRBD1. Trimming took 5 bases from V and 3 from J; bases not matched to a gene: 4. This CDR3 is built from 14 residues.

J is TRBJ2-4 and V is TRBV4-3; D is perhaps TRBD1 (6 bases). The CDR3 is 20 residues long. Deletions cut 0 bases from V and 0 bases from J, with 21 bases between. Germline CDR1 is LGHNA and CDR2 is YSLEER. CDR3 bases: TGCGCCAGCAGCCAAGAGGTTGGCGTTGTCGGACAGTTAGCCAAAAACATTCAGTACTTC. Protein product: CASSQEVGVVGQLAKNIQYF.

This chain connects TRBV7-3 to TRBJ2-1, with unresolved D. The germline V gene has CDR1 SGHTA and CDR2 FQGTGA. The CDR3 contains 14 residues. Trimming removed 5 bases at V and 2 bases at J, with 10 bases between. The CDR3 spells CASSPDLPYNEQFF. The CDR3 DNA is TGTGCCAGCAGCCCCGACCTTCCCTACAATGAGCAGTTCTTC.

V and J are TRBV28 and TRBJ2-1; D remains unclear. CDR3 size: 20 residues. Germline-derived CDR1 and CDR2 are MDHEN and SYDVKM. Deletions cut 5 bases from V and 1 base from J, with 27 bases between. CDR3 amino acids: CASSPVRVGSLSRSYNEQFF. CDR3 nucleotides: TGTGCCAGCAGTCCCGTGCGTGTGGGGTCTCTGTCCCGATCCTACAATGAGCAGTTCTTC.